These 5 T cell receptor beta chains share one sample of origin, sequenced in a study of T cell changes during pregnancy in multiple sclerosis. Clones were sequenced by immunoSEQ multiplex PCR, and TCRdb holds only the in-frame ones, with some missing. Of under 45,000 clones in the sample, 90% to 95% were seen once. The sequencing used CD4+ T cells from peripheral blood mononuclear cells, collected after pregnancy. The source is a female donor with multiple sclerosis, enrolled in a pregnancy study.

J is TRBJ1-1 and V is TRBV7-9; 7 positions agree with TRBD1. The CDR3 loop spans 16 amino acids. Germline lookup yields CDR1 SEHNR and CDR2 FQNEAQ (reference sequence). Unmatched junction bases numbered 9, after V lost 5 bases and J lost 0 bases. The CDR3 loop reads CASSPLTGLMNTEAFF. The CDR3 nucleotides are TGTGCCAGCAGCCCCTTGACAGGGTTAATGAACACTGAAGCTTTCTTT.

This clone has a single count. This chain connects TRBV5-1 to TRBJ2-7; D perhaps matches TRBD1 (5 bases). CDR3 length equals 12 residues. V lost 2 bases and J lost 6, with 9 bases in between. Germline CDR1 and CDR2: SGHRS and YFSETQ. CDR3 DNA: TGCGCCAGCAGCTTTTCAAGGGGCGAGCAGTACTTC. Its protein is CASSFSRGEQYF.

This clone was counted a single time. This rearrangement joins TRBV6-6 to TRBJ2-5, with D perhaps TRBD1 (6 bases). This CDR3 spans 12 amino acids. V was cut by 6 bases and J by 3 bases, with 8 bases left in between. CDR1 MNHNY and CDR2 SVGAGI come from the germline V gene (reference sequence). The CDR3 region is CASRRTEETQYF. The CDR3 region has the DNA TGTGCCAGCAGGAGGACAGAAGAGACCCAGTACTTC.

This chain links TRBV27 with TRBJ2-7, with 9 bases lining up with TRBD1. CDR1 and CDR2 from the germline V gene are MNHEY and SMNVEV (reference sequence). The CDR3 covers 15 residues. J lost 1 base, V lost 2 bases, and 3 bases had no gene match. CDR3 nucleotides: TGTGCCAGCAGTTTAGGGGGACAGGGATCCTACGAGCAGTACTTC. Its translation is CASSLGGQGSYEQYF.

The rearrangement links TRBV7-3 to TRBJ2-1; TRBD2 aligns across 13 bases. V was clipped by 5 bases and J by 9 bases; unmatched bases: 10. The CDR3 has 16 residues. The V gene's germline CDR1 is SGHTA and CDR2 FQGTGA. The CDR3 protein is CASSPRTSGGLSEQFF. CDR3 bases: TGTGCCAGCAGCCCTCGGACTAGCGGGGGCCTAAGTGAGCAGTTCTTC.